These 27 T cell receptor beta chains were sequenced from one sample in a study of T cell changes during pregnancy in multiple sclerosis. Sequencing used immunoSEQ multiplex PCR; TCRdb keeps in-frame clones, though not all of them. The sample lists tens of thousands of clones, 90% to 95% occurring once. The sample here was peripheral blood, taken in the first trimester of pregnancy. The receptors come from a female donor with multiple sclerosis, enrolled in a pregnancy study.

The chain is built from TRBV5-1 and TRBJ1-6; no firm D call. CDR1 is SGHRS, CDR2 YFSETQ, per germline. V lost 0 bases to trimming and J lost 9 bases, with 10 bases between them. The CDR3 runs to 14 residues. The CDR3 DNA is TGCGCCAGCAGCTTGGATGGGGAGATTTCACCCCTCCACTTT. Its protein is CASSLDGEISPLHF.

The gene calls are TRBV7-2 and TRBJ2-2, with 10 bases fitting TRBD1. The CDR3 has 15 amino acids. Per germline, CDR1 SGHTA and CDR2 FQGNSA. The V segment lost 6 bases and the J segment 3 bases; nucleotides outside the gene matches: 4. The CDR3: CASSGQGGYTGELFF. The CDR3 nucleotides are TGTGCCAGCAGTGGACAGGGGGGCTACACCGGGGAGCTGTTTTTT. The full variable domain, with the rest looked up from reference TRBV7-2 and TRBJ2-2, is GAGVSQSPSNKVTEKGKDVELRCDPISGHTALYWYRQSLGQGLEFLIYFQGNSAPDKSGLPSDRFSAERTGGSVSTLTIQRTQQEDSAVYLCASSGQGGYTGELFFGEGSRLTVL.

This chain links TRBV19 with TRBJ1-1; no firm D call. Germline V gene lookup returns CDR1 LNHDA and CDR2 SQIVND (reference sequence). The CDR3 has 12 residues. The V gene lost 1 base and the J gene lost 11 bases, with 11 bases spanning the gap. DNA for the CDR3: TGTGCCAGTAGTATAGGTGGCGGGTACGCTTTCTTT. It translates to CASSIGGGYAFF.

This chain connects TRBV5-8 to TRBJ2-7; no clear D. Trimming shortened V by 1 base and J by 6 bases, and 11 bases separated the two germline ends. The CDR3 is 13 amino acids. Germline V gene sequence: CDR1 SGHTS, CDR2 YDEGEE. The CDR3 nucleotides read TGTGCCAGCAGCTTGATTTCCGTCGGCGAGCAGTACTTC. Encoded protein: CASSLISVGEQYF.

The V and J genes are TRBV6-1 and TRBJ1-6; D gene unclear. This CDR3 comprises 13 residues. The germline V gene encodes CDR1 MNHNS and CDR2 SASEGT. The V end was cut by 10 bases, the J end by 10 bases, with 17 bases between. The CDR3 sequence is CAIALSFKSPLHF. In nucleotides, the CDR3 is TGTGCCATCGCGTTAAGTTTTAAGTCACCCCTCCACTTT.

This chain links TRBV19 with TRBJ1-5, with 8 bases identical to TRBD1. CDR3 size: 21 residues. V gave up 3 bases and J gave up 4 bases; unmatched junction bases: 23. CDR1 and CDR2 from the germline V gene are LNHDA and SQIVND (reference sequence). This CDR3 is CASSIIVGQGLVLAPNQPQHF. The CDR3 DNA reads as TGTGCCAGTAGTATTATTGTAGGACAGGGCCTCGTACTGGCCCCGAATCAGCCCCAGCATTTT.

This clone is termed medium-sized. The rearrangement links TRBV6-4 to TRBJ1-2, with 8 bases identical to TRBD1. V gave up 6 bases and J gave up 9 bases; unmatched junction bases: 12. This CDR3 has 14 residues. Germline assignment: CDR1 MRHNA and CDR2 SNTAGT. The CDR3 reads CASSPTGTGGSYTF. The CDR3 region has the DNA TGTGCCAGCAGCCCGACCGGGACAGGTGGTAGCTACACCTTC.

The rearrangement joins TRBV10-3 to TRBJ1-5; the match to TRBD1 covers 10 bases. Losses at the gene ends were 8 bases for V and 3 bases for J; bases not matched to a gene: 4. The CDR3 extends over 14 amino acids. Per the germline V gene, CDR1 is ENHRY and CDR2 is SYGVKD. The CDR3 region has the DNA TGTGCCATCGGGACAGGGGACCTCAATCAGCCCCAGCATTTT. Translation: CAIGTGDLNQPQHF.

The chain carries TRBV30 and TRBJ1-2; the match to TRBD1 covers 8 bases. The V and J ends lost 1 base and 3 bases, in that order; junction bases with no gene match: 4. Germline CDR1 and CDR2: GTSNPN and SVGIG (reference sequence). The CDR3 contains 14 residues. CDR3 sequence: CAWSAYRGDYGYTF. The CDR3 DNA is TGTGCCTGGAGTGCCTACAGGGGGGACTATGGCTACACCTTC. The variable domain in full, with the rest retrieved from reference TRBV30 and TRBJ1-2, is SQTIHQWPATLVQPVGSPLSLECTVEGTSNPNLYWYRQAAGRGLQLLFYSVGIGQISSEVPQNLSASRPQDRQFILSSKKLLLSDSGFYLCAWSAYRGDYGYTFGSGTRLTVV.

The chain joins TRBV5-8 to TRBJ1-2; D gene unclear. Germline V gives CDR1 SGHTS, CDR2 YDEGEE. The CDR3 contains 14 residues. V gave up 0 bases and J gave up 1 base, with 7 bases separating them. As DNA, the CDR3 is TGTGCCAGCAGCTTGGCTCCCCTTAACTATGGCTACACCTTC. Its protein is CASSLAPLNYGYTF.

CDR3 DNA: TGCGCCAGCAGCCCCGGACAGGTCCGCAGCACAGATACGCAGTATTTT. It specifies CASSPGQVRSTDTQYF. The chain combines TRBV5-1 with TRBJ2-3; 7 bases are shared with TRBD1. Germline lookup yields CDR1 SGHRS and CDR2 YFSETQ. V shed 4 bases, J shed 0 bases, and the junction held 8 bases outside the gene matches. This CDR3 comprises 16 residues.

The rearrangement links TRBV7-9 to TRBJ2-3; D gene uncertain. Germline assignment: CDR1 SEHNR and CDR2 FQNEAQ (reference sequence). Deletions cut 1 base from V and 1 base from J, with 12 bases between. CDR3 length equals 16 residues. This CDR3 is CASSLVVEWGTDTQYF. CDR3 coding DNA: TGTGCCAGCAGCTTAGTGGTGGAGTGGGGCACAGATACGCAGTATTTT.

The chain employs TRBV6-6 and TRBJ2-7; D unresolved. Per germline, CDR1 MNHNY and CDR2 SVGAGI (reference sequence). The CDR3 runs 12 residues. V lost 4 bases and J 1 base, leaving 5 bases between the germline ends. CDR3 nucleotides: TGTGCCAGCAGTTTAACTTCCTACGAGCAGTACTTC. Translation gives CASSLTSYEQYF.

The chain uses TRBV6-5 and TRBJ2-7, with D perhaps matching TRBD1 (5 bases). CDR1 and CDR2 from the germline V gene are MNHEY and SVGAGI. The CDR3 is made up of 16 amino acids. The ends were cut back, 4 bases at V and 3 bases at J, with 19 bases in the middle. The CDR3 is CASSLAPSGSYYEQYF. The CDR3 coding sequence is TGTGCCAGCAGTTTGGCCCCCTCAGGGTCTTACTACGAGCAGTACTTC.

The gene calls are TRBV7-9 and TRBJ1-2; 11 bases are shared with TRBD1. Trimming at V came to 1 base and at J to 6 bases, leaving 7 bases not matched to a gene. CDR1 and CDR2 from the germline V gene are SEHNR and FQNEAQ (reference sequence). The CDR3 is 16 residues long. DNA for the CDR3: TGTGCCAGCAGCTTAGGAGGACAGGGGGCAAATGATGGCTACACCTTC. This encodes CASSLGGQGANDGYTF.

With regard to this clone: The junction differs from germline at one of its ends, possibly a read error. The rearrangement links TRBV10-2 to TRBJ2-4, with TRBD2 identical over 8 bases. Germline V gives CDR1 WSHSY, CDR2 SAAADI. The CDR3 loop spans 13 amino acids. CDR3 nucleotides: TGCGCCAGCGGTGAGGCAGCGGGGGACATTCAGTACTTC. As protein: CASGEAAGDIQYF.

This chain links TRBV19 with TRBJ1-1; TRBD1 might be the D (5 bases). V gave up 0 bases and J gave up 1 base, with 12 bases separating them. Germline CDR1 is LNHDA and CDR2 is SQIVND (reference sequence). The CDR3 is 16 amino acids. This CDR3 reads CASSIDDRSENTEAFF. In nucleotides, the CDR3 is TGTGCCAGTAGTATAGATGACAGAAGTGAGAACACTGAAGCTTTCTTT.

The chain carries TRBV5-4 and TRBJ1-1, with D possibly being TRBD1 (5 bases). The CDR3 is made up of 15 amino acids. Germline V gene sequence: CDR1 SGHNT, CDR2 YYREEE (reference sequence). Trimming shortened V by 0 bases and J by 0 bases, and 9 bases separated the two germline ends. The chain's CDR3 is CASSLEPTVNTEAFF. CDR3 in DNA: TGTGCCAGCAGCTTGGAACCGACAGTGAACACTGAAGCTTTCTTT.

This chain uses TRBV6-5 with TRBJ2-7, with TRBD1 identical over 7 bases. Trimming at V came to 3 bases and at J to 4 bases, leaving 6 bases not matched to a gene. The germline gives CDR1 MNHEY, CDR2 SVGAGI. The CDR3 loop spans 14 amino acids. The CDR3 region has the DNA TGTGCCAGCAGTTATGAAAGGGGGCCATACGAGCAGTACTTC. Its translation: CASSYERGPYEQYF.

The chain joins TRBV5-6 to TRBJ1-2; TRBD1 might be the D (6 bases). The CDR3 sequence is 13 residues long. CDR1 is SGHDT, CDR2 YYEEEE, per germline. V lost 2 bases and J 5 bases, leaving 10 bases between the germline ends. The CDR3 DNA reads TGTGCCAGCAGCTTAGGGGGGGGGTATGGCTACACCTTC. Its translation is CASSLGGGYGYTF.

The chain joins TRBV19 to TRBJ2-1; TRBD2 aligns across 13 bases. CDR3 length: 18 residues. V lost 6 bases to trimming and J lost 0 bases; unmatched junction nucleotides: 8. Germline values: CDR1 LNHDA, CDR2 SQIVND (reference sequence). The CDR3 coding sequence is TGTGCCAGTAGCTGGACTAGCGGGGGTAGTAGCTCCTACAATGAGCAGTTCTTC. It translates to CASSWTSGGSSSYNEQFF. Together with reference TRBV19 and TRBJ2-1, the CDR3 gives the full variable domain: DGGITQSPKYLFRKEGQNVTLSCEQNLNHDAMYWYRQDPGQGLRLIYYSQIVNDFQKGDIAEGYSVSREKKESFPLTVTSAQKNPTAFYLCASSWTSGGSSSYNEQFFGPGTRLTVL.

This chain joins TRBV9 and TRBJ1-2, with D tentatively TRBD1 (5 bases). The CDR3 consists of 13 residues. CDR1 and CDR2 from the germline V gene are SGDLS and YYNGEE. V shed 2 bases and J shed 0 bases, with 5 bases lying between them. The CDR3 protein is CASSVDTNYGYTF. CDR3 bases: TGTGCCAGCAGCGTGGACACTAACTATGGCTACACCTTC.

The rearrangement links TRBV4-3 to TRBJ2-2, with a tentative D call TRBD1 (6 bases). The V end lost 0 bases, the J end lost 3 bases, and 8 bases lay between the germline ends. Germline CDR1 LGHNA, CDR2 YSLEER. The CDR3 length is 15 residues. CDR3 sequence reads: CASSQETGYTGELFF. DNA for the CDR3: TGCGCCAGCAGCCAAGAGACAGGCTACACCGGGGAGCTGTTTTTT.

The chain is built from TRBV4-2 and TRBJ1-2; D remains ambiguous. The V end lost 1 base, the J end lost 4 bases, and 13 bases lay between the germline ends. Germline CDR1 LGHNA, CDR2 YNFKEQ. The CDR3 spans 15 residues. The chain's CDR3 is CASSQVPSRGYGYTF. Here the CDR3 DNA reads TGTGCCAGCAGCCAAGTACCTTCCCGGGGCTATGGCTACACCTTC.

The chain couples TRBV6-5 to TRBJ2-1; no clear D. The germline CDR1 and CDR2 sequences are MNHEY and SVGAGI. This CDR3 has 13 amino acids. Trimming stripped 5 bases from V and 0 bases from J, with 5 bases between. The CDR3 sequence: CASSRSSYNEQFF. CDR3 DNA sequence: TGTGCCAGCAGTAGGAGCTCCTACAATGAGCAGTTCTTC.

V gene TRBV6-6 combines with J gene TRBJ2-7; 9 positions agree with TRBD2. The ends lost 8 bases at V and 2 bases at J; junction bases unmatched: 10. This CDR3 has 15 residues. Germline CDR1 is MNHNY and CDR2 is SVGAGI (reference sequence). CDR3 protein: CASGWGSGGAYEQYF. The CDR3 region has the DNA TGTGCCAGCGGGTGGGGTAGCGGGGGAGCCTACGAGCAGTACTTC.

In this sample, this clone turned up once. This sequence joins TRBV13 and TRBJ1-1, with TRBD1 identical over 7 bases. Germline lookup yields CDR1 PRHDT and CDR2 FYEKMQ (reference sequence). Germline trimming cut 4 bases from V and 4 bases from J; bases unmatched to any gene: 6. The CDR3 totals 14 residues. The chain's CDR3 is CASSSEAGGTEAFF. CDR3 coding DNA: TGTGCCAGCAGCTCCGAGGCAGGGGGCACTGAAGCTTTCTTT.